The 20 T cell receptor beta chains reported below all come from one sample, sequenced in a study of shared clonotypes between healthy human individuals. Profiling relied on immunoSEQ multiplex PCR, and the TCRdb table lists in-frame clones only, not all of them. The repertoire has over a million clones, approximately 68% of them found once; the top ten carry nearly 1.5%. The sample comprised memory CD4+ T cells sorted from blood. Subset defined: CD45RA-negative fraction. The receptors were gathered from a man between 18 and 29 years old in good health.

The chain is built from TRBV7-6 and TRBJ2-2; D is unresolved. Deletions cut 2 bases from V and 6 bases from J, with 7 bases between. The length of the CDR3 is 13 residues. Germline V lookup: CDR1 SGHVS, CDR2 FNYEAQ. The CDR3 region is CASSLTQAGELFF. The CDR3 region has the DNA TGTGCCAGCAGCTTAACCCAGGCCGGGGAGCTGTTTTTT.

Many counts were recorded for this clone. The chain uses TRBV4-1 and TRBJ1-5; a weak D match, TRBD1 (5 bases). Germline lookup yields CDR1 MGHRA and CDR2 YSYEKL. This CDR3 is 15 amino acids long. Trimming left V 0 bases short and J 6 bases short, with 12 bases between. In DNA, the CDR3 is TGCGCCAGCAGCCAAGAGGTTCAGGGAGCTCAGCCCCAGCATTTT. This gives the protein CASSQEVQGAQPQHF.

The V gene is TRBV6-5, the J gene TRBJ1-1; the match to TRBD1 covers 9 bases. Trimming at V came to 6 bases and at J to 5 bases, leaving 7 bases not matched to a gene. CDR3 length: 14 amino acids. Per germline, CDR1 MNHEY and CDR2 SVGAGI. The DNA for the CDR3 is TGTGCCAGCAGCCCACAGGGGGCCGGGACTGAAGCTTTCTTT. It codes for CASSPQGAGTEAFF.

V gene TRBV28 combines with J gene TRBJ1-6; D perhaps matches TRBD1 (5 bases). Germline lookup yields CDR1 MDHEN and CDR2 SYDVKM. CDR3 size: 15 residues. Trimming cost V 1 base and J 11 bases, with 15 bases left between them. CDR3 residues: CASSLFGGSPAPLHF. The CDR3, as DNA: TGTGCCAGCAGTTTATTCGGGGGTTCCCCGGCACCCCTCCACTTT.

The rearrangement uses TRBV7-3 and TRBJ1-6, with D unresolved. Between the trimmed V and J ends, which lost 1 base and 10 bases, there was a span of 8 bases. The CDR3 length is 13 residues. Looked up from germline, CDR1 is SGHTA and CDR2 is FQGTGA. The CDR3 is CASSLREGSPLHF. DNA for the CDR3: TGTGCCAGCAGCTTAAGGGAAGGGTCACCCCTCCACTTT.

To note about this clone: This specimen includes other DNA sequences encoding the same CDR3. The chain recombines TRBV5-1 with TRBJ2-1; D unresolved. In germline, CDR1 is SGHRS, CDR2 YFSETQ. V was pared by 0 bases and J by 0 bases, with 4 bases between. This CDR3 has 14 amino acids. CDR3 sequence: CASSLDNSYNEQFF. CDR3 coding DNA: TGCGCCAGCAGCTTGGACAACTCCTACAATGAGCAGTTCTTC.

CDR3 DNA sequence: TGTGCCAGCAGCTCGGACAGGGGAGCCTCCTACGAGCAGTACTTC. This translates into CASSSDRGASYEQYF. This rearrangement joins TRBV5-6 to TRBJ2-7; TRBD1 matches at 9 bases. CDR1 is SGHDT, CDR2 YYEEEE, per germline. The CDR3 is made up of 15 amino acids. The V segment lost 3 bases and the J segment 0 bases; nucleotides outside the gene matches: 4.

J is TRBJ2-1 and V is TRBV10-2; no reliable D call. The CDR3 length is 13 residues. Germline CDR1 is WSHSY and CDR2 is SAAADI. The germline V and J ends were trimmed by 5 bases and 7 bases, with 12 bases remaining between them. The CDR3 reads CASSPQAYNEQFF. Written as DNA, the CDR3 is TGCGCCAGCAGTCCTCAAGCGTATAATGAGCAGTTCTTC.

The chain is built from TRBV5-1 and TRBJ2-7; 7 bases agree with TRBD1. The CDR3 runs to 14 residues. V trimming: 3 bases; J trimming: 4 bases; junction bases outside the gene matches: 7. Germline CDR1 SGHRS, CDR2 YFSETQ. The CDR3 sequence: CASSSTGPSYEQYF. The CDR3 DNA reads TGCGCCAGCAGCTCGACAGGGCCCTCGTACGAGCAGTACTTC.

CDR3 DNA: TGTGCCAGCAGTTACGTAGCGGGACTCTACGAGCAGTACTTC. As protein: CASSYVAGLYEQYF. V gene TRBV6-6 combines with J gene TRBJ2-7; 8 bases are shared with TRBD2. Germline assignment: CDR1 MNHNY and CDR2 SVGAGI (reference sequence). The CDR3 totals 14 residues. V was pared by 2 bases and J by 3 bases, with 3 bases of the junction left unmatched.

For this clone: The germline gene is not matched at one end of the junction; a read error may be the cause. In the same sample, other DNA sequences code for this CDR3. The chain is built from TRBV29-1 and TRBJ1-2; no firm D call. Germline CDR1 is SQVTM and CDR2 is ANQGSEA. The CDR3 spans 12 residues. This CDR3 reads CSAGWQNYGYTF. The CDR3 DNA follows: TGTAGCGCCGGGTGGCAGAACTATGGCTACACCTTC.

The chain employs TRBV6-5 and TRBJ1-6; D not certain. Germline V gene sequence: CDR1 MNHEY, CDR2 SVGAGI. The length of the CDR3 is 15 residues. Deletions cut 0 bases from V and 10 bases from J, with 13 bases between. CDR3 protein: CASSYSARKESPLHF. The CDR3 DNA follows: TGTGCCAGCAGTTACTCGGCCAGGAAGGAGTCACCCCTCCACTTT.

The chain couples TRBV6-5 to TRBJ2-7; a possible D gene is TRBD2 (6 bases). V lost 10 bases and J 7 bases, leaving 20 bases between the germline ends. The CDR3 contains 13 residues. Germline CDR1 MNHEY, CDR2 SVGAGI. This chain's CDR3 is CATLGGRVQEQYF. In DNA, the CDR3 is TGTGCCACCCTGGGGGGTCGTGTCCAAGAGCAGTACTTC.

V and J are TRBV5-1 and TRBJ2-3; D unresolved. V was trimmed by 2 bases and J by 4 bases, leaving 5 bases between them. CDR1 SGHRS and CDR2 YFSETQ come from the germline V gene. The CDR3 has 12 residues. In DNA form, the CDR3 reads TGCGCCAGCAGCTTCACTCCAGATACGCAGTATTTT. Encoded protein: CASSFTPDTQYF.

The table lists this clone with a few counts. This sequence joins TRBV11-1 and TRBJ2-5; D remains unclear. The CDR3 runs to 14 residues. The germline V gene has CDR1 SGHAT and CDR2 FQDESV (reference sequence). V was clipped by 1 base and J by 0 bases, with 6 bases between them. DNA of the CDR3: TGTGCCAGCAGCTTAGACGGAAACCAAGAGACCCAGTACTTC. Its translation is CASSLDGNQETQYF.

Many counts were recorded for this clone. V and J are TRBV19 and TRBJ2-3; 14 nucleotides align to TRBD2. The CDR3 sequence is 15 residues long. CDR1 LNHDA and CDR2 SQIVND come from the germline V gene (reference sequence). The ends lost 6 bases at V and 6 bases at J; junction bases unmatched: 5. The CDR3 DNA follows: TGTGCCAGTAGGGGACTAGCGGGAGTGCCCGATACGCAGTATTTT. Protein product: CASRGLAGVPDTQYF.

In regard to this clone: This likely stems from a read error, as it lies one base from a far larger clone. At the DNA level, this CDR3 is encoded by other sequences in the same sample as well. The DNA of the CDR3 is TGCGCCAGCAGCCAAGATTTAAACACTGAAGCTTTCTTT. As protein: CASSQDLNTEAFF. The chain is built from TRBV4-3 and TRBJ1-1; no firm D call. Germline V CDR1 and CDR2: LGHNA, YSLEER. Trimming removed 0 bases from V and 2 bases from J, with 4 bases in between. The CDR3 is 13 residues long.

The V gene is TRBV19, the J gene TRBJ2-1; D not resolved. V was shortened by 3 bases and J by 4 bases, with 4 bases between the two germline ends. Germline V gene data show CDR1 as LNHDA and CDR2 as SQIVND (reference sequence). The CDR3 contains 12 residues. The CDR3 DNA reads as TGTGCCAGTAGTATGCGATACAATGAGCAGTTCTTC. Protein product: CASSMRYNEQFF.

The V call is TRBV4-3, the J call TRBJ2-7; 8 positions match TRBD2. Germline V gene data show CDR1 as LGHNA and CDR2 as YSLEER. Trimming removed 0 bases from V and 0 bases from J; junction bases left unmatched: 4. This CDR3 spans 16 amino acids. The CDR3 DNA is TGCGCCAGCAGCCAAGATCTAGCGGGCCTCTCCTACGAGCAGTACTTC. Translation gives CASSQDLAGLSYEQYF.

This clone was picked up one time. This chain connects TRBV7-9 to TRBJ2-1, with 9 bases aligning to TRBD2. From germline, CDR1 is SEHNR and CDR2 FQNEAQ (reference sequence). The J segment lost 9 bases and the V segment lost 2 bases, leaving 5 bases of the junction unmatched. This CDR3 is 14 amino acids long. CDR3 protein: CASSLRGRASEQFF. Written as DNA, the CDR3 is TGTGCCAGCAGCTTACGCGGGAGGGCGAGTGAGCAGTTCTTC.